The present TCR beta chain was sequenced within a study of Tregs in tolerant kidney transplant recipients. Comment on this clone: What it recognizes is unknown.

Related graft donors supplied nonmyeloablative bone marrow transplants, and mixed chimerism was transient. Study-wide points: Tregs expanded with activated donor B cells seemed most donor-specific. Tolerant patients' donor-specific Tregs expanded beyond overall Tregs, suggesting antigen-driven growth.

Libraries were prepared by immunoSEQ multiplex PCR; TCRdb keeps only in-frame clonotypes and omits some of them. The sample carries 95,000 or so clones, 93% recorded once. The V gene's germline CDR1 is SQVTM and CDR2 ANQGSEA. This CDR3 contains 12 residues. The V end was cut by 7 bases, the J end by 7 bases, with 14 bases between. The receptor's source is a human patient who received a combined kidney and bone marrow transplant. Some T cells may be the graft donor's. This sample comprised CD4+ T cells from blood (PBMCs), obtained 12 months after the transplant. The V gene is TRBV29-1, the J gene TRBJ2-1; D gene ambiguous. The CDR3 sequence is CSDRSSMNEQFF. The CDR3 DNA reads TGCAGCGACCGTTCTAGTATGAATGAGCAGTTCTTC.